This T cell receptor beta chain derives from a study of T-cell reconstitution after alpha-beta-depleted transplantation in children. Preparation of the TCRbeta library was carried out with unique molecular identifiers. TCRdb reprocessed the PCR reads via MiXCR and lists one record per CDR3 protein. The table has some 150,000 distinct CDR3 sequences, about 9% seen once; the top ten hold around 18%. Findings and caveats of the study: High day-60 TCRbeta diversity in some patients came from surviving recipient T cells and thymic progenitors. Reported findings indicate that, about two months after transplant, alpha-beta T cells came from several hundred expanded clones, which were derived from non-depleted graft cells. Among T cells one year after transplant, newly produced cells accounted for most counts and diversity.

This clonotype was observed at least ten times. What it binds is not known. The ends were cut back, 6 bases at V and 5 bases at J, with 8 bases in the middle. There are 13 residues in the CDR3. The sample in question was PBMCs, mostly from graft donor cells, obtained 180 days after TCRalphabeta/CD19-depleted stem cell transplant. The chain uses TRBV12-3 or TRBV12-4 and TRBJ2-6; D possibly corresponds to TRBD1 (5 bases). The TCR comes from a female patient aged 2 to 10 who had a stem cell transplant for congenital amegakaryocytic thrombocytopenia, so the T cells may come from the graft donor. Here the CDR3 DNA reads TGTGCCAGCAGCCCGGACAGGGCCAACGTCCTGACTTTC. It codes for CASSPDRANVLTF.